These 8 T cell receptor beta chains share one sample of origin, sequenced in a study of blood T cell repertoires in COVID-19 (dated by TCRdb to the early 2020s). Preparation of the library involved the immunoSEQ multiplex PCR assay. TCRdb's version of the immuneACCESS table is confined to in-frame rearrangements and falls short of the full clone set. An unresolved V gene accounts for under half of the shortfall where checked; the remainder is of unknown origin. This sample lists around 99,000 clones; roughly 90% were detected once. The ten largest clonotypes hold nearly 5% of the sample. Sequencing was performed on peripheral blood. These receptors were obtained from a man aged 35-49 years with active or convalescent COVID-19.

This clone was detected only once. This sequence joins TRBV6-1 and TRBJ2-1; 7 bases line up with TRBD2. This CDR3 region has 17 residues. The ends lost 3 bases at V and 7 bases at J; junction bases unmatched: 15. Germline CDR1 and CDR2: MNHNS and SASEGT. CDR3 nucleotide sequence: TGTGCCAGCAGTGACCAGCAAGGGAGGGCCGCCGGAAATGAGCAGTTCTTC. This gives the protein CASSDQQGRAAGNEQFF.

V usage is TRBV7-2 and J usage is TRBJ2-7; TRBD2 might be the D (6 bases). This CDR3 region has 13 residues. V lost 5 bases and J lost 5, with 13 bases in between. Per the germline V gene, CDR1 is SGHTA and CDR2 is FQGNSA. The CDR3 region is CASSPSTSNEQYF. DNA of the CDR3: TGTGCCAGCAGCCCATCGACTAGTAACGAGCAGTACTTC.

J is TRBJ1-2 and V is TRBV5-4; 9 bases align to TRBD1. The CDR3 covers 14 residues. Germline V gives CDR1 SGHNT, CDR2 YYREEE (reference sequence). V was pared by 4 bases and J by 8 bases, with 9 bases of the junction left unmatched. CDR3 coding DNA: TGTGCCAGCAGCGGGGTTGGGACAGGGTACGGCTACACCTTC. It is translated as CASSGVGTGYGYTF.

The chain uses TRBV10-3 and TRBJ1-2; the D is unclear. The CDR3 covers 16 residues. V was clipped by 2 bases and J by 4 bases, with 17 bases between them. Germline assignment: CDR1 ENHRY and CDR2 SYGVKD. CDR3 loop: CAISEPGREAGYGYTF. Here the CDR3 DNA reads TGTGCCATCAGTGAGCCCGGAAGGGAGGCAGGCTATGGCTACACCTTC.

V gene TRBV7-2 combines with J gene TRBJ1-4, with a possible D match to TRBD1 (5 bases). CDR1 SGHTA and CDR2 FQGNSA come from the germline V gene. CDR3 length: 13 amino acids. V dropped 1 base and J dropped 7 bases, with 7 bases sitting between them. CDR3 residues: CASSLGQGEKLFF. The CDR3 coding sequence is TGTGCCAGCAGCTTAGGGCAGGGTGAAAAACTGTTTTTT.

This sequence joins TRBV7-3 and TRBJ1-2; 9 bases are a match to TRBD1. The CDR3 sequence is 18 residues long. Germline CDR1 is SGHTA and CDR2 is FQGTGA. V trimming: 5 bases; J trimming: 2 bases; junction bases outside the gene matches: 15. The CDR3 DNA follows: TGTGCCAGCAGCGAAATCAACAGGGGGCAAGGGCAGAACTATGGCTACACCTTC. Translated, it gives CASSEINRGQGQNYGYTF.

The chain couples TRBV2 to TRBJ1-1, with D perhaps TRBD1 (6 bases). The CDR3 has 12 amino acids. Germline assignment: CDR1 SNHLY and CDR2 FYNNEI. The V end was cut by 6 bases, the J end by 4 bases, with 9 bases between. In DNA, the CDR3 is TGTGCCAGCAGACAGGGTATCACTGAAGCTTTCTTT. Translating it yields CASRQGITEAFF.

V usage is TRBV28 and J usage is TRBJ1-3; TRBD1 matches at 7 bases. CDR1 is MDHEN and CDR2 is SYDVKM in the germline V gene. Trimming took 6 bases from V and 4 from J; bases not matched to a gene: 9. This CDR3 is 15 amino acids long. The CDR3 region is CASSSTGAGGNTIYF. CDR3 nucleotide sequence: TGTGCCAGCAGCTCCACAGGGGCCGGGGGAAACACCATATATTTT.